The 22 T cell receptor beta chains in this list originate from one sample, sequenced in a study of tumor-infiltrating lymphocytes in glioblastoma multiforme. Three nested ARM-PCR rounds with V-beta and C-beta primers built TCRB libraries. TCRdb fed the multiplex PCR reads into MiXCR, producing one record per CDR3 protein. The sample includes about 8,400 distinct CDR3 sequences, 65% to 80% of them seen just once. Material for sequencing was brain tumor tissue. The receptors come from a male donor with glioblastoma.

Points on this clonotype: This may stem from a read error, because a much larger clone lies one nucleotide away. The chain carries TRBV11-2 and TRBJ1-3; D is undetermined. This CDR3 has 14 amino acids. The germline CDR1 and CDR2 sequences are SGHAT and FQNNGV. The CDR3 DNA is TGTGCTAGCAGCCGGACTGTCTCTGGAAACGCCATATATTTT. Its translation is CASSRTVSGNAIYF. Drawing the rest from reference TRBV11-2 and TRBJ1-3, the complete variable domain is EAGVAQSPRYKIIEKRQSVAFWCNPISGHATLYWYQQILGQGPKLLIQFQNNGVVDDSQLPKDRFSAERLKGVDSTLKIQPAKLEDSAVYLCASSRTVSGNAIYFGEGSWLTVV.

This sequence joins TRBV20-1 and TRBJ1-6, with D maybe TRBD1 (5 bases). The CDR3 covers 15 residues. Germline V gene sequence: CDR1 DFQATT, CDR2 SNEGSKA (reference sequence). V was shortened by 3 bases and J by 5 bases, with 14 bases between the two germline ends. CDR3 sequence: CSASPGFVDNSPLHF. The CDR3 DNA reads TGCAGTGCTAGCCCAGGGTTCGTCGATAATTCACCCCTCCACTTT.

This chain connects TRBV29-1 to TRBJ2-7, with 9 bases that match TRBD1. This CDR3 comprises 15 residues. Germline trimming cut 5 bases from V and 0 bases from J; bases unmatched to any gene: 8. Germline V gives CDR1 SQVTM, CDR2 ANQGSEA. CDR3 protein: CSVNFEGQGSYEQYF. The CDR3 coding sequence is TGCAGCGTTAACTTTGAGGGACAGGGCTCCTACGAGCAGTACTTC.

This clonotype was seen a few times. The chain uses TRBV7-9 and TRBJ2-5, with D unclear. This CDR3 spans 13 amino acids. Germline V gene lookup returns CDR1 SEHNR and CDR2 FQNEAQ (reference sequence). V gave up 1 base and J gave up 3 bases, with 6 bases separating them. The CDR3: CASSLGVEETQYF. In nucleotides, the CDR3 is TGTGCCAGCAGCTTAGGGGTAGAAGAGACCCAGTACTTC.

In the case of this clonotype: The junction differs from germline at one of its ends, possibly a read error. The chain carries TRBV6-2 or TRBV6-3 and TRBJ1-1; 7 bases match TRBD1. Per the germline V gene, CDR1 is MNHEY and CDR2 is SVGEGT. The CDR3 spans 15 residues. The CDR3 DNA reads as TGTGCCACTGTGGGACAGCATATAAAGAACACTGAAGCTTTCTTC. Translating it yields CATVGQHIKNTEAFF.

The rearrangement links TRBV12-3 or TRBV12-4 to TRBJ2-7, with unresolved D. The V end lost 2 bases, the J end lost 8 bases, and 10 bases lay between the germline ends. This CDR3 is 12 amino acids long. The CDR3 DNA follows: TGTGCCAGCAGTTTACAGCACGGCAAGCAGTACTTC. Protein sequence: CASSLQHGKQYF.

This clonotype is large within its sample. The chain has TRBV6-2 or TRBV6-3 and TRBJ1-1; the match to TRBD1 covers 7 bases. This CDR3 has 15 residues. V dropped 10 bases and J dropped 1; count of bases not matched to a gene: 12. CDR1 and CDR2 (germline): MNHEY, SVGEGT. CDR3 sequence reads: CATAGQHIKNTEAFF. CDR3 nucleotides: TGTGCCACCGCGGGACAGCATATAAAGAACACTGAAGCTTTCTTT.

A note on this clonotype: The germline gene is not matched at one end of the junction; a read error may be the cause. The rearrangement joins TRBV11-2 to TRBJ2-7; D is perhaps TRBD2 (5 bases). The CDR3 is 16 amino acids. Per the germline V gene, CDR1 is SGHAT and CDR2 is FQNNGV. The DNA for the CDR3 is TGTGCCAGCAGCACTGGAAGCGGTACGTTTTACTACGAGCGGTACTTC. Translation: CASSTGSGTFYYERYF.

A word on this clonotype: One base away lies a much larger clone, so this may be a sequencing read error. The gene calls are TRBV15 and TRBJ2-6, with 7 bases that match TRBD2. The CDR3 loop spans 17 amino acids. Germline loops: CDR1 LNHNV, CDR2 YYDKDF (reference sequence). The CDR3 sequence is CATSPLGGSSGANVPTF. The CDR3 region has the DNA TGTGCCACCAGCCCCCTTGGCGGGAGCTCTGGGGCCAACGTCCCGACTTTC.

With respect to this clonotype: One junction end does not reproduce the germline sequence, and a read error may be involved. V gene TRBV6-1 combines with J gene TRBJ2-7; D gene ambiguous. This CDR3 has 8 residues. Germline lookup yields CDR1 MNHNS and CDR2 SASEGT. CDR3 in amino acids: CASGEQYF. The CDR3 DNA follows: TGTGCCAGCGGTGAGCAGTACTTC.

This clonotype came up many times. V is TRBV6-6 and J is TRBJ2-7, with 10 bases lining up with TRBD2. The CDR3 spans 16 residues. Unmatched junction bases numbered 7, after V lost 5 bases and J lost 0 bases. Germline CDR1 MNHNY, CDR2 SVGAGI (reference sequence). CDR3 sequence reads: CASSAGTSGTSYEQYF. CDR3 nucleotide sequence: TGTGCCAGCAGTGCAGGAACTAGCGGGACCTCCTACGAGCAGTACTTC.

This chain connects TRBV20-1 to TRBJ2-3, with TRBD1 as a possible D gene (5 bases). CDR1 is DFQATT, CDR2 SNEGSKA, per germline (reference sequence). CDR3 length equals 13 residues. This CDR3 reads CSADTPSTDTQYF. In DNA, the CDR3 is TGCAGCGCGGACACCCCGAGCACAGATACGCAGTATTTT.

As to this clonotype: The junction differs from germline at one of its ends, possibly a read error. The chain carries TRBV7-9 and TRBJ2-1, with TRBD2 identical over 14 bases. This CDR3 has 17 residues. CDR1 is SEHNR and CDR2 is FQNEAQ in the germline V gene (reference sequence). This CDR3 reads CASWMTSGRAPYNEQFF. The CDR3 DNA reads as TGTGCCAGCTGGATGACTAGCGGGAGGGCCCCCTACAACGAGCAGTTCTTC.

This clonotype was picked up a small number of times. The chain recombines TRBV11-3 with TRBJ2-1; 7 nucleotides align to TRBD2. Unmatched junction bases numbered 8, after V lost 0 bases and J lost 6 bases. The germline CDR1 and CDR2 sequences are SGHNT and YENEEA. The CDR3 totals 16 residues. This CDR3 reads CASSLETSELSNEQFF. CDR3 bases: TGTGCCAGCAGCTTAGAAACTAGCGAACTTTCCAATGAGCAGTTCTTC.

This clonotype was seen a handful of times. J is TRBJ1-1 and V is TRBV4-1, with a possible D match to TRBD1 (6 bases). The ends were cut back, 5 bases at V and 10 bases at J, with 11 bases in the middle. This CDR3 is built from 11 residues. Per germline, CDR1 MGHRA and CDR2 YSYEKL. For the CDR3, the DNA is TGCGCCAGCAGCTCCGGACAGACAGCTTTCTTT. Translation gives CASSSGQTAFF.

This clonotype appeared a few times. Here the CDR3 reads CASSSDEIDYRSYNEQFF. CDR3 nucleotides: TGTGCCAGCAGCTCCGATGAAATAGACTATCGCTCCTACAATGAGCAGTTCTTC. This chain uses TRBV5-6 with TRBJ2-1; perhaps TRBD2 as D (5 bases). Germline CDR1 is SGHDT and CDR2 is YYEEEE. This CDR3 has 18 residues. Between the trimmed V and J ends, which lost 3 bases and 0 bases, there was a span of 19 bases.

The rearrangement joins TRBV5-4 to TRBJ2-4, with 8 bases aligning to TRBD1. CDR1 is SGHNT, CDR2 YYREEE, per germline (reference sequence). V shed 4 bases and J 7 bases; nucleotides not matched to a gene: 10. The CDR3 sequence is 15 residues long. The CDR3 protein is CASSRDGTGYNIQYF. DNA of the CDR3: TGTGCCAGCAGCAGGGACGGGACAGGATACAACATTCAGTACTTC.

In this sample, this clonotype is medium-sized. This chain connects TRBV10-3 to TRBJ2-7, with 7 bases lining up with TRBD1. V lost 7 bases and J lost 3; bases outside the gene matches: 6. The CDR3 has 13 amino acids. Germline CDR1 reads ENHRY; CDR2 reads SYGVKD. This CDR3 reads CAITPGQLYEQYF. The CDR3, as DNA: TGTGCCATCACACCGGGACAGCTCTACGAGCAGTACTTC.

The chain employs TRBV11-3 and TRBJ1-2; TRBD1 might be the D (5 bases). The V end lost 9 bases, the J end lost 1 base, and 15 bases lay between the germline ends. CDR1 and CDR2 (germline): SGHNT, YENEEA. This CDR3 contains 14 residues. CDR3 DNA sequence: TGTGCCAGGACGACTGGGACGGGTAACTATGGCTACACCTTC. It is translated as CARTTGTGNYGYTF.

This rearrangement joins TRBV20-1 to TRBJ2-5; 7 bases map to TRBD1. The CDR3 length is 13 residues. J lost 4 bases, V lost 4 bases, and 6 bases had no gene match. CDR1 is DFQATT, CDR2 SNEGSKA, per germline (reference sequence). CDR3 protein: CSATTQGIETQYF. In DNA, the CDR3 is TGCAGTGCTACTACACAGGGGATAGAGACCCAGTACTTC.

V and J are TRBV6-5 and TRBJ1-1; D not resolved. CDR3 size: 14 residues. Germline loops: CDR1 MNHEY, CDR2 SVGAGI. V shed 0 bases and J shed 1 base, with 6 bases lying between them. The CDR3 DNA reads as TGTGCCAGCAGTTACTCGTACGCGAACACTGAAGCTTTCTTT. Its protein product is CASSYSYANTEAFF.

Concerning this clonotype: One end of the junction is discordant with germline, which a read error may explain. This chain joins TRBV11-2 and TRBJ2-2, with D maybe TRBD2 (6 bases). The CDR3 spans 20 residues. CDR1 SGHAT and CDR2 FQNNGV come from the germline V gene. CDR3: CANTPSFGQGLALNTGELLF. The CDR3 DNA reads TGTGCCAACACCCCCTCATTCGGCCAAGGGCTAGCGTTAAACACCGGGGAGCTGCTTTTT.